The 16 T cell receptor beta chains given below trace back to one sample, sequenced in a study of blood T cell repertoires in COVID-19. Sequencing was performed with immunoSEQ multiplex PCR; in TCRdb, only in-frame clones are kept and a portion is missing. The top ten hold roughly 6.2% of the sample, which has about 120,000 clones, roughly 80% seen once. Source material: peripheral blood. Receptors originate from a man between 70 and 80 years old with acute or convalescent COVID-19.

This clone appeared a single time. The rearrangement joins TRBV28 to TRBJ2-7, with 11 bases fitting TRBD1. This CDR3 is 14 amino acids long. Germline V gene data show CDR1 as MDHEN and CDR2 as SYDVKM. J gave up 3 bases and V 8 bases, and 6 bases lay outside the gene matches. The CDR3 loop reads CASQTGTGGYEQYF. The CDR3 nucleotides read TGTGCCAGCCAAACCGGGACAGGGGGCTACGAGCAGTACTTC.

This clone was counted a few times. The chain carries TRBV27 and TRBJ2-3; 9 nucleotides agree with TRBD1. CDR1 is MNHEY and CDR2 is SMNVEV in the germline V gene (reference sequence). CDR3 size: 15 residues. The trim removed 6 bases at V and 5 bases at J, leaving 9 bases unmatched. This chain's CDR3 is CASSARDRVVDTQYF. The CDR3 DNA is TGTGCCAGCAGCGCCCGGGACAGGGTAGTAGATACGCAGTATTTT.

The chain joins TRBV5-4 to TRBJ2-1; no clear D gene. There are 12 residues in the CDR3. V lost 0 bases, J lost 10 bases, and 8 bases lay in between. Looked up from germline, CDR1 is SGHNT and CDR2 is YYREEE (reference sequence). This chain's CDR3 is CASSLGTPEQFF. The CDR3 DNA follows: TGTGCCAGCAGCTTGGGAACTCCAGAGCAGTTCTTC. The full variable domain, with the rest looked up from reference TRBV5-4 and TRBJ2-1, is ETGVTQSPTHLIKTRGQQVTLRCSSQSGHNTVSWYQQALGQGPQFIFQYYREEENGRGNFPPRFSGLQFPNYSSELNVNALELDDSALYLCASSLGTPEQFFGPGTRLTVL.

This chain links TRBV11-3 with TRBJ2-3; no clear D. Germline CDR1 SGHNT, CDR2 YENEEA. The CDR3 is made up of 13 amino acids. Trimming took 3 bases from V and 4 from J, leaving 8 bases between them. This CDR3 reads CASSFLSADTQYF. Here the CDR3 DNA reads TGTGCCAGCAGCTTTCTCAGTGCAGATACGCAGTATTTT.

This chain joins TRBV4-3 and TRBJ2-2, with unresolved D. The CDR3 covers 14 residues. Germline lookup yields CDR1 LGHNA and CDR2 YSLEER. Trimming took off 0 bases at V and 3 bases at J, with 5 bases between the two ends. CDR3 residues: CASSQDPDTGELFF. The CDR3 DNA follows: TGCGCCAGCAGCCAAGATCCGGACACCGGGGAGCTGTTTTTT.

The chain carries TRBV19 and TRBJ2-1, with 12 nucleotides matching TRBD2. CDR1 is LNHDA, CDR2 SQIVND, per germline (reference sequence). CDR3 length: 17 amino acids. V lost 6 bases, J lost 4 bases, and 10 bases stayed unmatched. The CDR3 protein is CASRENLLAGGYNEQFF. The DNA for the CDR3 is TGTGCCAGTAGGGAGAACCTACTAGCGGGGGGTTACAATGAGCAGTTCTTC.

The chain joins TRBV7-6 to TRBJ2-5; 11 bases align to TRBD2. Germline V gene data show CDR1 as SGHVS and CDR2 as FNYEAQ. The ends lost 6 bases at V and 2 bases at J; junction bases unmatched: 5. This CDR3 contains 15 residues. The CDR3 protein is CASRLAGGIQETQYF. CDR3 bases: TGTGCCAGCAGGCTAGCGGGGGGCATACAAGAGACCCAGTACTTC.

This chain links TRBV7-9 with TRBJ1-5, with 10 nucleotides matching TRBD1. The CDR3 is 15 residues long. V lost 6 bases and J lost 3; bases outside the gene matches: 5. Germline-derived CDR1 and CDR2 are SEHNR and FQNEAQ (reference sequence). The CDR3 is CASSKGQGHNQPQHF. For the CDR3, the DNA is TGTGCCAGCAGTAAGGGACAGGGGCACAATCAGCCCCAGCATTTT.

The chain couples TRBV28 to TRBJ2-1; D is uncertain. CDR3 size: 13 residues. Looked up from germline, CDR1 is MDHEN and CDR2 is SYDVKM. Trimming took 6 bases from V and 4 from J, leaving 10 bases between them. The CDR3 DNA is TGTGCCAGCAGCCCTCGGCGGTACAATGAGCAGTTCTTC. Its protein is CASSPRRYNEQFF.

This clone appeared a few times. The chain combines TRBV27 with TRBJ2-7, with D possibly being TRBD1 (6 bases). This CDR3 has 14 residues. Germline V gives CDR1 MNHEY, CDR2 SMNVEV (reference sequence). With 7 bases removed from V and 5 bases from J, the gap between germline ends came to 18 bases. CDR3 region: CASKKQGLLDEQYF. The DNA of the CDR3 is TGTGCCAGCAAGAAACAGGGTCTGCTCGACGAGCAGTACTTC.

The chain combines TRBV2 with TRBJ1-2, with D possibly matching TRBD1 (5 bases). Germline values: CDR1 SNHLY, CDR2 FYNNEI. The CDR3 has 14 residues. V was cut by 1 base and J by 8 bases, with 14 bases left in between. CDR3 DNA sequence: TGTGCCAGCAGTGAAGGTGGTCAGGGCTGGGGCTACACCTTC. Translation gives CASSEGGQGWGYTF. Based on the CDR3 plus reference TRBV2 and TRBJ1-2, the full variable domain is EPEVTQTPSHQVTQMGQEVILRCVPISNHLYFYWYRQILGQKVEFLVSFYNNEISEKSEIFDDQFSVERPDGSNFTLKIRSTKLEDSAMYFCASSEGGQGWGYTFGSGTRLTVV.

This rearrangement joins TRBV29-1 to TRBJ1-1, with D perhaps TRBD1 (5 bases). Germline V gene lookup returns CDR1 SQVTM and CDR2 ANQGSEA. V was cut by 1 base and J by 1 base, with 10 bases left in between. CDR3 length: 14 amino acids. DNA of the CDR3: TGCAGCGTTGAAGCAGGGCCGAGGAACACTGAAGCTTTCTTT. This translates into CSVEAGPRNTEAFF.

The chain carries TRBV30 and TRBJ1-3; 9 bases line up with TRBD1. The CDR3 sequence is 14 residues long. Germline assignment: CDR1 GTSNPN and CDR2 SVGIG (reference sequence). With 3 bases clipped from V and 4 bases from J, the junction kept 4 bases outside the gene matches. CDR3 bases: TGTGCCTGGAGCAGGGACAGGGCGGGAAACACCATATATTTT. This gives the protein CAWSRDRAGNTIYF.

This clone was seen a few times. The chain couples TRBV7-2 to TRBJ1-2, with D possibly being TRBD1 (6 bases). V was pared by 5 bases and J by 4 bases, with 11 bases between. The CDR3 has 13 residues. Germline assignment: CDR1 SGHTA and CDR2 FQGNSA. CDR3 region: CASSPGQRYGYTF. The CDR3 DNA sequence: TGTGCCAGCAGCCCCGGACAGCGCTATGGCTACACCTTC.

For the CDR3, the DNA is TGCGCCAGCAGCTTGGCCGCTAGCGGGAGTGTCTATACCGGGGAGCTGTTTTTT. It yields the protein CASSLAASGSVYTGELFF. J is TRBJ2-2 and V is TRBV5-1; TRBD2 matches at 10 bases. J lost 5 bases, V lost 0 bases, and 10 bases had no gene match. This CDR3 is 18 amino acids long. Germline V gives CDR1 SGHRS, CDR2 YFSETQ.

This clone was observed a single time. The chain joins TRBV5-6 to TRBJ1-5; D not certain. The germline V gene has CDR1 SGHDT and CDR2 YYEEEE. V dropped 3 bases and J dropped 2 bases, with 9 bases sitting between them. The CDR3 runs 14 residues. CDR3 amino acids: CASSSRHRNQPQHF. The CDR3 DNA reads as TGTGCCAGCAGCTCCCGACACCGCAATCAGCCCCAGCATTTT. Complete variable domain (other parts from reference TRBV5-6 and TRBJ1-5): DAGVTQSPTHLIKTRGQQVTLRCSPKSGHDTVSWYQQALGQGPQFIFQYYEEEERQRGNFPDRFSGHQFPNYSSELNVNALLLGDSALYLCASSSRHRNQPQHFGDGTRLSIL.